Presented here are 20 T cell receptor beta chains from one specimen sequenced in a study of vaccination and CD4 T cells after COVID-19. Scientists ran DNA taken from cultured CD4+ T cells through the Oncomine TCR Beta short-read assay for sequencing. TCRdb independently ran MiXCR on the PCR reads; one entry per CDR3 protein. Counted here are some 13,000 distinct CDR3 sequences, around two fifths occurring once; the ten biggest clones make up about 15%. What these receptors recognize is not known. Treatment noted: roughly ten-day PBMC culture with coronavirus spike peptide pools or control peptides (ViraFEST assay). The specimen sequenced was CD4+ T cells from blood, cultured in vitro. Source of these receptors: a human donor who had recovered from COVID-19.

This clonotype is deemed medium-sized. The chain employs TRBV19 and TRBJ1-5; D is possibly TRBD1 (5 bases). The CDR3 runs 17 residues. Germline values: CDR1 LNHDA, CDR2 SQIVND (reference sequence). Trimming took 3 bases from V and 0 from J, leaving 15 bases between them. The CDR3 spells CASSISQAAYSNQPQHF. DNA of the CDR3: TGTGCCAGTAGTATCTCACAGGCCGCCTATAGCAATCAGCCCCAGCATTTT.

This clonotype was detected a few times. This chain joins TRBV5-1 and TRBJ1-4; 10 bases align to TRBD1. V trimming: 0 bases; J trimming: 8 bases; junction bases outside the gene matches: 7. The CDR3 is made up of 16 amino acids. Germline V gene lookup returns CDR1 SGHRS and CDR2 YFSETQ. CDR3 nucleotide sequence: TGCGCCAGCAGCTTGGGGGACAGGGGAGGAAGGGAAAAACTGTTTTTT. Amino acids: CASSLGDRGGREKLFF.

The genes are TRBV10-3 and TRBJ1-2, with unresolved D. The V gene's germline CDR1 is ENHRY and CDR2 SYGVKD. The CDR3 has 13 amino acids. Trimming left V 7 bases short and J 0 bases short, with 9 bases between. Here the CDR3 reads CAINPGANYGYTF. Written as DNA, the CDR3 is TGTGCCATCAACCCAGGAGCTAACTATGGCTACACCTTC.

In this sample, this clonotype turned up once. The conserved phenylalanine or tryptophan normally closing the CDR3 is absent here, so this likely arose from a read error. For the CDR3, the DNA is TGTGCCAGCAGCTTGGTAGTACGTGACACTGAAGCTTTCCTT. The encoded protein is CASSLVVRDTEAFL. This chain links TRBV5-5 with TRBJ1-1, with D unresolved. CDR3 length: 14 residues. Trimming shortened V by 0 bases and J by 3 bases, and 9 bases separated the two germline ends. Germline V lookup: CDR1 SGHKS, CDR2 YYEKEE (reference sequence).

The chain links TRBV11-2 to TRBJ2-1; TRBD2 matches at 12 bases. V lost 5 bases and J lost 6; bases outside the gene matches: 14. The CDR3 covers 18 residues. Germline CDR1 SGHAT, CDR2 FQNNGV. The CDR3 is CASSPAPWLAGGSNEQFF. The CDR3 region has the DNA TGTGCCAGCAGCCCAGCCCCCTGGCTAGCGGGGGGGTCCAATGAGCAGTTCTTC.

The rearrangement joins TRBV20-1 to TRBJ1-3; D is possibly TRBD1 (6 bases). Germline CDR1 and CDR2: DFQATT and SNEGSKA (reference sequence). This CDR3 contains 14 residues. V shed 3 bases and J shed 1 base, with 10 bases lying between them. The CDR3 nucleotides are TGCAGTGCTAGCCGGGGACATTCTGGAAACACCATATATTTT. It is translated as CSASRGHSGNTIYF.

The chain has TRBV5-1 and TRBJ1-1, with D possibly TRBD1 on 6 matching bases. CDR3 length equals 17 residues. The germline V and J ends were trimmed by 1 base and 3 bases, with 19 bases remaining between them. Per germline, CDR1 SGHRS and CDR2 YFSETQ. In DNA form, the CDR3 reads TGCGCCAGCAGCTTGTTTGATCGACGGACAGCCTACACTGAAGCTTTCTTT. Its translation is CASSLFDRRTAYTEAFF.

The chain recombines TRBV20-1 with TRBJ1-4, with D maybe TRBD1 (5 bases). With 8 bases removed from V and 8 bases from J, the gap between germline ends came to 15 bases. Germline V gene data show CDR1 as DFQATT and CDR2 as SNEGSKA (reference sequence). The CDR3 extends over 12 amino acids. CDR3 in amino acids: CSPTQGQEKLFF. CDR3 nucleotide sequence: TGCAGTCCCACCCAGGGTCAGGAAAAACTGTTTTTT.

This clonotype was picked up a small number of times. The chain combines TRBV4-1 with TRBJ1-2, with no clear D. V was trimmed by 0 bases and J by 7 bases, leaving 15 bases between them. The length of the CDR3 is 15 residues. CDR1 MGHRA and CDR2 YSYEKL come from the germline V gene. In nucleotides, the CDR3 is TGCGCCAGCAGCCAAGAATCGTGGGTTAGGAGTGGCTACACCTTC. As protein: CASSQESWVRSGYTF.

This clonotype appeared once. This rearrangement joins TRBV4-3 to TRBJ2-3; D not resolved. In germline, CDR1 is LGHNA, CDR2 YSLEER. The CDR3 consists of 11 residues. V lost 8 bases and J lost 5, with 8 bases in between. This chain's CDR3 is CASAHLDTQYF. CDR3 nucleotide sequence: TGCGCCAGCGCCCACTTAGATACGCAGTATTTT.

In its sample, this clonotype was seen a few times. The J gene is TRBJ1-2, the V gene TRBV20-1; possible D gene TRBD1, 5 bases. The CDR3 loop spans 13 amino acids. The germline V gene has CDR1 DFQATT and CDR2 SNEGSKA (reference sequence). The germline V and J ends were trimmed by 5 bases and 2 bases, with 12 bases remaining between them. The CDR3 is CSAGGPENYGYTF. CDR3 DNA sequence: TGCAGTGCTGGGGGACCCGAGAACTATGGCTACACCTTC.

The chain couples TRBV4-2 to TRBJ2-6, with TRBD1 identical over 9 bases. The trim removed 4 bases at V and 2 bases at J, leaving 9 bases unmatched. This CDR3 spans 18 amino acids. In germline, CDR1 is LGHNA, CDR2 YNFKEQ. The CDR3, as DNA: TGTGCCAGCAGCCCTTGGACAGGGGCTAACCCTGGGGCCAACGTCCTGACTTTC. Translating gives CASSPWTGANPGANVLTF.

The chain uses TRBV28 and TRBJ2-2, with D unresolved. This CDR3 has 14 amino acids. Germline V gene sequence: CDR1 MDHEN, CDR2 SYDVKM. Trimming cost V 8 bases and J 1 base, with 11 bases left between them. CDR3 region: CASALIRNTGELFF. In nucleotides, the CDR3 is TGTGCCAGCGCTCTAATCCGGAACACCGGGGAGCTGTTTTTT.

The rearrangement joins TRBV5-1 to TRBJ2-2; D uncertain. Germline V gene lookup returns CDR1 SGHRS and CDR2 YFSETQ. Trimming cost V 1 base and J 4 bases, with 14 bases left between them. The CDR3 length is 16 residues. The CDR3 sequence is CASSLRVLKGTGELFF. DNA for the CDR3: TGCGCCAGCAGCTTGCGCGTTCTCAAAGGCACCGGGGAGCTGTTTTTT.

This chain connects TRBV7-8 to TRBJ2-7; 10 bases map to TRBD1. Germline V gene lookup returns CDR1 SGHVS and CDR2 FQNEAQ. CDR3 length: 18 amino acids. With 5 bases clipped from V and 4 bases from J, the junction kept 17 bases outside the gene matches. The CDR3 DNA reads as TGTGCCAGCAGCCCTAAGGGGTGGGGGACAGGGGTTACGTACGAGCAGTACTTC. Translating gives CASSPKGWGTGVTYEQYF.

The V call is TRBV7-9, the J call TRBJ1-2; 7 nucleotides match TRBD1. V lost 4 bases, J lost 5 bases, and 10 bases stayed unmatched. Germline CDR1 and CDR2: SEHNR and FQNEAQ (reference sequence). The CDR3 is 15 residues long. In DNA, the CDR3 is TGTGCCAGCAGCTCACTCCGACAGGGCTATTATGGCTACACCTTC. Translation gives CASSSLRQGYYGYTF.

This chain links TRBV6-5 with TRBJ2-1; 7 nucleotides align to TRBD2. V gave up 2 bases and J gave up 8 bases; unmatched junction bases: 9. The CDR3 has 15 amino acids. Germline CDR1 and CDR2: MNHEY and SVGAGI. DNA for the CDR3: TGTGCCAGCAGTTACCAGGGAGGGTCAAGGGATGAGCAGTTCTTC. Protein product: CASSYQGGSRDEQFF.

The chain links TRBV20-1 to TRBJ1-2, with 7 positions matching TRBD1. Looked up from germline, CDR1 is DFQATT and CDR2 is SNEGSKA (reference sequence). The CDR3 sequence is 13 residues long. V shed 1 base and J 3 bases; nucleotides not matched to a gene: 2. Written as DNA, the CDR3 is TGCAGTGCTAGAGTAACAGGGGACTATGGCTACACCTTC. Its protein product is CSARVTGDYGYTF.

The chain employs TRBV24-1 and TRBJ2-1, with TRBD1 matching 8 bases. The CDR3 has 11 amino acids. The germline CDR1 and CDR2 sequences are KGHDR and SFDVKD. Unmatched junction bases numbered 4, after V lost 9 bases and J lost 10 bases. The CDR3: CATGTGTEQFF. DNA of the CDR3: TGTGCCACCGGGACAGGAACCGAGCAGTTCTTC.

The V call is TRBV20-1, the J call TRBJ2-5; D not resolved. The germline V gene encodes CDR1 DFQATT and CDR2 SNEGSKA (reference sequence). This CDR3 is built from 13 residues. The CDR3 protein is CSSLSSHQETQYF. CDR3 sequence (DNA): TGCAGCTCCCTTAGTTCGCATCAAGAGACCCAGTACTTC.